A single T cell receptor (beta chain) is shown here with its context. Its antigen specificity is not known. One base away there is no much larger clone; base qualities are not given. The CDR3 holds 18 amino acids from the cysteine to the phenylalanine. Only the CDR3 DNA stays, 54 bases, in frame from base 1. CDR1 and CDR2, per the germline V gene, are MDHEN and SYDVKM. V lost 8 bases and J lost 1 base; the stretch between them is 26 bases long. This entry comes from a study of blood T cell repertoires in COVID-19 (dated by TCRdb to the early 2020s). Concerning the study at large: The collaborator samples originated in the United States, Italy and Spain and spanned the acute and convalescent phases of COVID-19. The repertoires were released in a freely available public database meant as a resource for research on the immune response to SARS-CoV-2. A de-identified subject ID, COVID-19 status, age in years and sex were almost always included in the sample metadata. The prospective study material was composed of cDNA or gDNA derived from T cells, B-cell-depleted T cells, or PBMCs. Samples came from the ongoing ImmuneRACE study (first 160 participants) plus 1,254 subjects from 6 global collaborators. Subjects who had been exposed to COVID-19, were actively infected with it, or had recovered from it provided the deeply sampled blood TCRbeta repertoires that made up the dataset. Where available, HLA class I and class II types were taken from metadata supplied by the sample provider and were not determined by assay-based typing.

Broader findings and caveats from the paper: How much clinical and demographic metadata was included differed by source and by participant, and the metadata was provided uncurated.

The immunoSEQ Assay, a bias-controlled multiplex PCR, was used to amplify TCRbeta CDR3 regions from genomic DNA. Per the source publication's procedure: The number of nucleated cells in each sample was estimated from the amplification of reference gene primers within the assay. To quantify the absolute abundance of each unique TCRbeta CDR3 rearrangement, sequence reads were collapsed and filtered. Productive Simpson clonality was computed per sample as the square root of Simpson's diversity index over productive rearrangements. In TCRdb, the immuneACCESS table is reduced to in-frame sequences with V and J assigned. These tables do not hold every clone; where another copy was compared, an unresolved V gene accounts for under half, and the others remain unexplained. V and J calls and clone size follow that table, whereas D and trimming were derived from the DNA. This sample has around 280,000 clones in its table, and more than 85% of those were observed once. The ten largest clonotypes hold 1% to 1.5% of the sample.

Whole blood was collected in K2EDTA tubes by collaborating institutions according to the institutions' own protocols. Collaborator samples were shipped for TCRbeta analysis as frozen whole blood, isolated PBMCs, or DNA extracted from either sample type. The chain was built from TRBV28 and TRBJ1-1; no D gene call is confident. The sequencing input was peripheral blood. The source of this sequence is a man in his 70s with acute or convalescent COVID-19. The base sequence is TGTGCCAGCGGACGTGGAGGGTTTAGTGAGTTGTGGAACACTGAAGCTTTCTTT. This yields the protein CASGRGGFSELWNTEAFF.